The source of this T cell receptor beta chain is a study of radiotherapy plus CTLA-4 blockade in lung cancer. Comment on this clone: Its specificity is not known.

V lost 0 bases, J lost 5 bases, and 7 bases lay in between. Germline V lookup: CDR1 MNHEY, CDR2 SMNVEV (reference sequence). The CDR3 is 14 residues long. Assay used: immunoSEQ multiplex PCR; TCRdb lists only in-frame clones, some missing. Of over 30,000 clones listed, 60% to 80% are singletons. Study-level findings and limits: Blood TCR clones of tumor origin expanded after radiotherapy plus ipilimumab.

The rearrangement joins TRBV27 to TRBJ2-2; D may be TRBD1 (5 bases). The specimen was peripheral blood, collected from a patient treated with radiotherapy plus ipilimumab. The sequence was collected from a human donor with non-small cell lung cancer whose response to radiotherapy plus ipilimumab could not be evaluated. The CDR3 reads CASSLSTGTGELFF. The CDR3 DNA follows: TGTGCCAGCAGTTTATCCACAGGAACCGGGGAGCTGTTTTTT.